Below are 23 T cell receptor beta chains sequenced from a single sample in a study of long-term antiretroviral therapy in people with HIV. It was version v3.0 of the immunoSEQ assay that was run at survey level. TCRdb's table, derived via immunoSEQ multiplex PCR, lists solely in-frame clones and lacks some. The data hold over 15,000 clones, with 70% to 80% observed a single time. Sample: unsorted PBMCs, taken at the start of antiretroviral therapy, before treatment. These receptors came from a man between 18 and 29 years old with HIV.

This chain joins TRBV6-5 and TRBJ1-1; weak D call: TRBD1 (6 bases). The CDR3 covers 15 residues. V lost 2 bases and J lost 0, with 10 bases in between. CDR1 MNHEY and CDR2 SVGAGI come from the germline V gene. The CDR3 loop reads CASSYRQDMNTEAFF. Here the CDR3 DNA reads TGTGCCAGCAGTTACCGACAGGACATGAACACTGAAGCTTTCTTT.

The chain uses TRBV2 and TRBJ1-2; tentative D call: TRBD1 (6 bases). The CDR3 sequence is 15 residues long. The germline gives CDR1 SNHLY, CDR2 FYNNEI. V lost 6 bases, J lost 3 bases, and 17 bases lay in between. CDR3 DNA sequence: TGTGCCAGCAGAAAAGTATGGGGGCAGGACTATGGCTACACCTTC. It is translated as CASRKVWGQDYGYTF.

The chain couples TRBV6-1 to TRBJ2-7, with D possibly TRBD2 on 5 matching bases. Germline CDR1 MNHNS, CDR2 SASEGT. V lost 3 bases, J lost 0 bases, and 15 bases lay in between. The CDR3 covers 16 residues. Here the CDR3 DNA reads TGTGCCAGCAGTGAGAGGAGCGGACGGAGCTCCTACGAGCAGTACTTC. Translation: CASSERSGRSSYEQYF.

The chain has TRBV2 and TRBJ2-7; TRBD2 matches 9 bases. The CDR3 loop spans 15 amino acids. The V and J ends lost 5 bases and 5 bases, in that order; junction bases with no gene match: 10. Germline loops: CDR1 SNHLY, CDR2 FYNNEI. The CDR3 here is CASSLVAGEINEQYF. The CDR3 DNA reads TGTGCCAGCAGTCTGGTAGCGGGAGAGATCAACGAGCAGTACTTC.

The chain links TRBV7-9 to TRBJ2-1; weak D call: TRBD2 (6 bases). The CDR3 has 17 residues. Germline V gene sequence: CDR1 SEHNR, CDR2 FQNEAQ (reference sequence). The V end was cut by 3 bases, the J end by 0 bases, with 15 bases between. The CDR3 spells CASSFGSGASSYNEQFF. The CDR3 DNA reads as TGTGCCAGCAGCTTCGGGTCGGGAGCTTCCTCCTACAATGAGCAGTTCTTC.

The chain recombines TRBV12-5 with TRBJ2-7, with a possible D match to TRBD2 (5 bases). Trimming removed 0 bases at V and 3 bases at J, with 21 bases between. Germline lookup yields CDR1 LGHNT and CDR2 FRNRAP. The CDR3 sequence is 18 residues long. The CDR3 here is CASGLVGLALHSHYEQYF. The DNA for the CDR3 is TGTGCTAGTGGTTTGGTCGGGCTAGCTCTTCACTCGCACTACGAGCAGTACTTC.

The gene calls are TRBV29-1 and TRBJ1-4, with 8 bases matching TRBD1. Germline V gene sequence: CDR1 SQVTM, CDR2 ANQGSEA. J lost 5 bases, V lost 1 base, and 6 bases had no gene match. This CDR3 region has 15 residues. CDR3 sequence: CSVEGGGTGNEKLFF. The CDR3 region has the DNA TGCAGCGTTGAAGGGGGGGGGACAGGAAATGAAAAACTGTTTTTT.

The CDR3 DNA follows: TGTGCCAGCAGTTACAGCGAACTAAACACCGGGGAGCTGTTTTTT. Translation: CASSYSELNTGELFF. The chain couples TRBV6-6 to TRBJ2-2; no clear D gene. The V end was cut by 2 bases, the J end by 2 bases, with 9 bases between. CDR3 size: 15 residues. Germline CDR1 reads MNHNY; CDR2 reads SVGAGI (reference sequence).

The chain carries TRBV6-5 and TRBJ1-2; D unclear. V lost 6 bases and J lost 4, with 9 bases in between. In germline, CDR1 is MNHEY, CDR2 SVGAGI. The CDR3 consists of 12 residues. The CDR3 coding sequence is TGTGCCAGCAGACGGGGTATCTATGGCTACACCTTC. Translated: CASRRGIYGYTF.

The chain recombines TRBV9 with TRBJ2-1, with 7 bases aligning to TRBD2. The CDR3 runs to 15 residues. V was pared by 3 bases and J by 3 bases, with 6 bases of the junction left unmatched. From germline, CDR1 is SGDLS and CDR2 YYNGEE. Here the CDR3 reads CASSAGTTDYNEQFF. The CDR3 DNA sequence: TGTGCCAGCAGCGCCGGGACTACCGACTACAATGAGCAGTTCTTC. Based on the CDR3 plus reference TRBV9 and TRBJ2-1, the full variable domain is DSGVTQTPKHLITATGQRVTLRCSPRSGDLSVYWYQQSLDQGLQFLIQYYNGEERAKGNILERFSAQQFPDLHSELNLSSLELGDSALYFCASSAGTTDYNEQFFGPGTRLTVL.

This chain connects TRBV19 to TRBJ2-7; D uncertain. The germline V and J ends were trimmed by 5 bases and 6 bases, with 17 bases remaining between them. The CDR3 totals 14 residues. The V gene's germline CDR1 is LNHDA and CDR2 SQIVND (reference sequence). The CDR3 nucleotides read TGTGCCAGTAGTGCAACCGGGCCCCCCGCCGAGCAGTACTTC. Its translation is CASSATGPPAEQYF.

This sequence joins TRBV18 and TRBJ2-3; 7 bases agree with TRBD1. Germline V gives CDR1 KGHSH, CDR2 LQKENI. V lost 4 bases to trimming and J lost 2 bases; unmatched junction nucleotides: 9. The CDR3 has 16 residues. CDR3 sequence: CASSLLPGQNTDTQYF. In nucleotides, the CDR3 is TGTGCCAGCTCACTACTTCCGGGACAGAACACAGATACGCAGTATTTT.

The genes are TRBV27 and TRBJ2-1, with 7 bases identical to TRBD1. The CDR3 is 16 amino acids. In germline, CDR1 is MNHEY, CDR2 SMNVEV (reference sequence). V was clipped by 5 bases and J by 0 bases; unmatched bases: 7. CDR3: CASSVSTGSSYNEQFF. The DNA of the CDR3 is TGTGCCAGCAGTGTCTCGACAGGGTCCTCCTACAATGAGCAGTTCTTC.

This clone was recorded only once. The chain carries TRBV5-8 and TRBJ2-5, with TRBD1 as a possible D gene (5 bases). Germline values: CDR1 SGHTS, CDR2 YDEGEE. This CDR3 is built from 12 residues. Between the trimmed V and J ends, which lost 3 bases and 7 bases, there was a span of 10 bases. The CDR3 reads CASSSQERTQYF. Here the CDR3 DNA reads TGTGCCAGCAGCTCACAGGAAAGGACCCAGTACTTC.

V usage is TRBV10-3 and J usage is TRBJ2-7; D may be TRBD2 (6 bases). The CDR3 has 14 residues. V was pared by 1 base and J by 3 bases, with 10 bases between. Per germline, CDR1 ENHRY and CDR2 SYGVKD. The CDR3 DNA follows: TGTGCCATCAGTGAGTGGACGGGAGTCTACGAGCAGTACTTC. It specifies CAISEWTGVYEQYF.

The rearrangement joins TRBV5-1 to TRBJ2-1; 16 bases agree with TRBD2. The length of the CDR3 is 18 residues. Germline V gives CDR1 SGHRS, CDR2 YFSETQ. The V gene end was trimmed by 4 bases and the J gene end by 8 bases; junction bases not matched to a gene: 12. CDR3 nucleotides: TGCGCCAGCAGCCCGGGGACTAGCGGGAGGGCCCAATTCGATGAGCAGTTCTTC. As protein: CASSPGTSGRAQFDEQFF. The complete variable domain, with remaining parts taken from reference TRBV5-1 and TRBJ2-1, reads KAGVTQTPRYLIKTRGQQVTLSCSPISGHRSVSWYQQTPGQGLQFLFEYFSETQRNKGNFPGRFSGRQFSNSRSEMNVSTLELGDSALYLCASSPGTSGRAQFDEQFFGPGTRLTVL.

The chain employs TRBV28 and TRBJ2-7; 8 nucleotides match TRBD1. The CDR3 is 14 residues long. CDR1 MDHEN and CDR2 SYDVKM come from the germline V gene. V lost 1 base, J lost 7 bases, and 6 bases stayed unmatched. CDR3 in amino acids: CASSLSGQGKEQYF. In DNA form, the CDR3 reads TGTGCCAGCAGTTTATCCGGACAGGGTAAAGAGCAGTACTTC.

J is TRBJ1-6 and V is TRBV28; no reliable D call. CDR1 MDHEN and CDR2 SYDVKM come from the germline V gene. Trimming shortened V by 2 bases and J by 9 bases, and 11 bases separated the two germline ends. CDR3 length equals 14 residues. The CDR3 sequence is CASSLESRGSPLHF. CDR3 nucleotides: TGTGCCAGCAGTTTAGAGTCCCGGGGTTCACCCCTCCACTTT. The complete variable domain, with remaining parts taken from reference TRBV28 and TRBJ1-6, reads DVKVTQSSRYLVKRTGEKVFLECVQDMDHENMFWYRQDPGLGLRLIYFSYDVKMKEKGDIPEGYSVSREKKERFSLILESASTNQTSMYLCASSLESRGSPLHFGNGTRLTVT.

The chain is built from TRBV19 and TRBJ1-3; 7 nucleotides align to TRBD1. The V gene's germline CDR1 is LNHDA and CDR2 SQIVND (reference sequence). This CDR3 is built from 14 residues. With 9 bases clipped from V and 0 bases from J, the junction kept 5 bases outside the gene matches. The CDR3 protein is CASRGQFSGNTIYF. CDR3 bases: TGTGCCAGCAGGGGACAGTTCTCTGGAAACACCATATATTTT.

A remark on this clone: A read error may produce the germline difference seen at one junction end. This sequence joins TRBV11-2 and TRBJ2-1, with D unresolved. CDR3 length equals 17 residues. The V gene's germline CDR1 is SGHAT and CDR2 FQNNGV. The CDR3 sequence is CASSIDAQLSSYNEQFF. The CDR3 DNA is TGTGCCAGCAGCATAGACGCCCAGCTGAGCTCCTACAATGAGCAGTTCTTC.

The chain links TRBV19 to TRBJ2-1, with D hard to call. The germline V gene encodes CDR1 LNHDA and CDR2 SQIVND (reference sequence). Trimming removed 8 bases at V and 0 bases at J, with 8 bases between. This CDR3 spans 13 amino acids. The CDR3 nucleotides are TGTGCCAGTGGAGAGCCCTCCTACAATGAGCAGTTCTTC. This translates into CASGEPSYNEQFF.

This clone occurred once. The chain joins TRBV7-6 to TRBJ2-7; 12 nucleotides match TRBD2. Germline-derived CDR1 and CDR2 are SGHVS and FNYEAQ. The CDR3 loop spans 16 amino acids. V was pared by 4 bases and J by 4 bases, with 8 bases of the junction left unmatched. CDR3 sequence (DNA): TGTGCCAGCAGCTCCGGACGGACTAGCGGGGTGTACGAGCAGTACTTC. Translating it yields CASSSGRTSGVYEQYF.

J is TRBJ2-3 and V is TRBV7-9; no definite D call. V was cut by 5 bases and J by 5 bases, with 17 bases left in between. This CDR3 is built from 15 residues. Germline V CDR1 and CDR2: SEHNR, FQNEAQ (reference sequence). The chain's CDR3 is CASSPDSWDRDTQYF. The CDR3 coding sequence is TGTGCCAGCAGCCCAGACTCGTGGGATAGAGATACGCAGTATTTT.